This TCR beta chain was identified during a study of T cells in Graves' hyperthyroidism and ophthalmopathy. Across the study: Before treatment of any kind, peripheral blood was taken at initial diagnosis.

Uncontrolled infection, other autoimmune disease, pregnancy or lactation barred patients from enrollment. CDR3 length equals 14 residues. V was pared by 1 base and J by 4 bases, with 10 bases between. Germline V gene sequence: CDR1 SGHVS, CDR2 FQNEAQ. Overall study findings and caveats: Most clonotypes expanded in the thyroid (above 0.001) were also present in blood. The authors' 13 V-J model separated ophthalmopathy from stable hyperthyroidism.

Amplified regions were TCR beta CDR3 sequences from RNA transcripts. When the TCR CDR3 underwent first-round RT-PCR, the HTBI primer set was used. TCRdb ran MiXCR on the multiplex PCR reads and lists one entry per CDR3 protein. The profile shows about 560,000 distinct CDR3 sequences, 11% to 15% of them singletons. This clonotype has just a few counts. Its specificity is not known. The receptor's source is a woman aged 40 to 50 with Graves' hyperthyroidism. The chain combines TRBV7-8 with TRBJ1-1, with D perhaps TRBD1 (5 bases). Source material: blood. CDR3 in amino acids: CASSLGPGSTEAFF. CDR3 DNA: TGTGCCAGCAGCTTAGGGCCAGGGAGCACTGAAGCTTTCTTT.